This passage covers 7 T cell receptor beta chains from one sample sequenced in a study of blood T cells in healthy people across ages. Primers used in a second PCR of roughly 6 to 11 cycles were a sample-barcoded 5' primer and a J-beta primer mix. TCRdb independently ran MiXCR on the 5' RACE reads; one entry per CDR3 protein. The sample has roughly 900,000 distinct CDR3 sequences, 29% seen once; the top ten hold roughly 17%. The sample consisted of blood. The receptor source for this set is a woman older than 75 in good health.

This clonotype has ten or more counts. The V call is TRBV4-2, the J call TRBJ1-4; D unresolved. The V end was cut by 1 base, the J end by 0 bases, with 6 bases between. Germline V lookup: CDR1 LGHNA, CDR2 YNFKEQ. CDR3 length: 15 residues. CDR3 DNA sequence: TGTGCCAGCAGCCAAGGAGACCCAACTAATGAAAAACTGTTTTTT. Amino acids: CASSQGDPTNEKLFF.

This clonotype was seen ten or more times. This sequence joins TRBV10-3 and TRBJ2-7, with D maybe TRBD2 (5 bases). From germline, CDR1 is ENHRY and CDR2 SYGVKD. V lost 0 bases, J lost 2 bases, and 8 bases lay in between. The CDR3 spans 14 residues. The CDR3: CAISESTGTYEQYF. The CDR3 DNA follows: TGTGCCATCAGTGAGTCGACGGGAACCTACGAGCAGTACTTC.

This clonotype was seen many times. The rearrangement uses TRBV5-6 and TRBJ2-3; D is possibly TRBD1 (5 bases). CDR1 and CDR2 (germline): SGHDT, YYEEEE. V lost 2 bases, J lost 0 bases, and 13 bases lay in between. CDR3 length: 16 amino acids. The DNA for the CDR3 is TGTGCCAGCAGCTTCGTAACAGGTCCTAGCACAGATACGCAGTATTTT. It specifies CASSFVTGPSTDTQYF.

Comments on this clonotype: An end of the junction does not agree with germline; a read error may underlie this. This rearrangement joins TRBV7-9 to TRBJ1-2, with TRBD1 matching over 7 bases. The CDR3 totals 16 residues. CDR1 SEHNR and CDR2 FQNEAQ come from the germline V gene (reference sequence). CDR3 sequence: CASSLKLGQPNFGYTF. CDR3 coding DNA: TGTGCCAGCAGCCTTAAGTTGGGACAGCCCAACTTTGGCTACACCTTC.

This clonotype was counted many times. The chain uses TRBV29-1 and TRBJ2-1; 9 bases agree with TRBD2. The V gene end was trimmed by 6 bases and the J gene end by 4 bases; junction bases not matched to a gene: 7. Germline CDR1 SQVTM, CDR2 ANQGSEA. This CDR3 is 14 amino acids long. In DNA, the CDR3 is TGCAGCGTCCCCCCGGGACTAGCTTACAATGAGCAGTTCTTC. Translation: CSVPPGLAYNEQFF.

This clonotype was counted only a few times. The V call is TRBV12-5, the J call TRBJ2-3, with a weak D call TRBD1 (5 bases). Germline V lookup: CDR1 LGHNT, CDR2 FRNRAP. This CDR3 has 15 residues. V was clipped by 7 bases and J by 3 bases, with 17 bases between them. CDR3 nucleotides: TGTGCTAGTGCCGTTGCGATGGGGCGAACAGATACGCAGTATTTT. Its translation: CASAVAMGRTDTQYF.

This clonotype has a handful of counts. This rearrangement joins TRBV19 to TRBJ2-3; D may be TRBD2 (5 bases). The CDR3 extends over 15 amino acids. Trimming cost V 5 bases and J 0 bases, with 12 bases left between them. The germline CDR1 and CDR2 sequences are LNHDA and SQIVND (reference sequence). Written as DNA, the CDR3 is TGTGCCAGTAGTCCCCCGGGGAAGAGCACAGATACGCAGTATTTT. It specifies CASSPPGKSTDTQYF.